What follows describes a single TCR beta chain. These data come from a study of identical twins. One entry per CDR3 protein, called by TCRdb with MiXCR from the 5' RACE reads. The sample includes around 1.7 million distinct CDR3 sequences, 32% of them seen just once. CDR3 size: 13 residues. Trimming cost V 4 bases and J 2 bases, with 9 bases left between them. The germline V gene encodes CDR1 SGHTA and CDR2 FQGNSA. V gene TRBV7-2 combines with J gene TRBJ2-7; D not certain. The TCR sequence derives from a newborn girl in good health. The sample was cord blood. In nucleotides, the CDR3 is TGTGCCAGCAGCTCGAAAACTACCTACGAGCAGTACTTC. Translated, it gives CASSSKTTYEQYF.